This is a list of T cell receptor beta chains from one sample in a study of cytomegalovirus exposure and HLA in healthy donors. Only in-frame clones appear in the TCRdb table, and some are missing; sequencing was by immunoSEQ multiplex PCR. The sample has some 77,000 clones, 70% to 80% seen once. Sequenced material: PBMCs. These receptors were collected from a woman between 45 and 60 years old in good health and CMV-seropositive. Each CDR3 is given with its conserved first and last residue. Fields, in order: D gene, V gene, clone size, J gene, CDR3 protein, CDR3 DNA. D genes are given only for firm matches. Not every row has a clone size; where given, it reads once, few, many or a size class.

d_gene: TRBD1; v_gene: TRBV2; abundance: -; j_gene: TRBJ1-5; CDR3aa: CASRGTGGNQPQHF; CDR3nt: TGTGCCAGCAGGGGGACAGGGGGCAATCAGCCCCAGCATTTT
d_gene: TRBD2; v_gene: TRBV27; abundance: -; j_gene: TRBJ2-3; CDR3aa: CASLEVGGNTDTQYF; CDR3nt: TGTGCCAGTCTAGAGGTCGGGGGGAACACAGATACGCAGTATTTT
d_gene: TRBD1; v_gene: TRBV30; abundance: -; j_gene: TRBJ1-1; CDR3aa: CAQGQGGVEAFF; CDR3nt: TGTGCCCAGGGACAGGGGGGAGTCGAAGCTTTCTTT
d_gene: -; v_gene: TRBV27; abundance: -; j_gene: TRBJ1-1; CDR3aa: CASSSLLGVNTEAFF; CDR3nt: TGTGCCAGCAGTTCCCTATTAGGAGTGAACACTGAAGCTTTCTTT
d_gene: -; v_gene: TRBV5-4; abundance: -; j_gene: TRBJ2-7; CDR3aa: CASSSDRRYEQYF; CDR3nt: TGTGCCAGCAGCTCTGACAGGAGGTACGAGCAGTACTTC
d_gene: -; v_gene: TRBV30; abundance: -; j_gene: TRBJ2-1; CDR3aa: CAWSHGGAVLGSEQFF; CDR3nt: TGTGCCTGGAGCCATGGGGGGGCCGTTTTGGGTAGTGAGCAGTTCTTC
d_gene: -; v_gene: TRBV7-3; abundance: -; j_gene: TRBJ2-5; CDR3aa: CASSFSGGGETQYF; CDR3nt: TGTGCCAGCAGCTTTTCGGGGGGCGGGGAGACCCAGTACTTC
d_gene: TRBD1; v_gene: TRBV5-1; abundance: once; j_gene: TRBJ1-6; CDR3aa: CASSLHRGADSPLHF; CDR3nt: TGCGCCAGCAGCTTACACAGGGGGGCAGATTCACCCCTCCACTTT
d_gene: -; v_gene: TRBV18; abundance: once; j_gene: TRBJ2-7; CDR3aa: CASSPGGPDEQYF; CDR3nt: TGTGCCAGCTCACCCGGGGGGCCCGACGAGCAGTACTTC
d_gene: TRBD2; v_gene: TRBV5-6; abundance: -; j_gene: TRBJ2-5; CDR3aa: CASSPGLASQETQYF; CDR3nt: TGTGCCAGCAGCCCGGGACTAGCGAGCCAAGAGACCCAGTACTTC
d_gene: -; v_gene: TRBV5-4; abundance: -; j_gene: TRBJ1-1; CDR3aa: CASSPLMRSDTEAFF; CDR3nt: TGTGCCAGCAGCCCCCTGATGCGGTCCGACACTGAAGCTTTCTTT
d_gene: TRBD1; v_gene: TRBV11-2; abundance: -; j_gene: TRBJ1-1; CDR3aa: CASLPRDRGGTEAFF; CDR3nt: TGTGCCAGCCTACCCCGGGACAGGGGGGGCACTGAAGCTTTCTTT
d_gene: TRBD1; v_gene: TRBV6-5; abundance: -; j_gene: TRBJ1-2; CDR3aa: CASSRDSLYGYTF; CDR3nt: TGTGCCAGCAGTAGGGACAGCCTCTATGGCTACACCTTC
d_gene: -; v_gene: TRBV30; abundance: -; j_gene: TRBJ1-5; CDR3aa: CAWSMSSGNQPQHF; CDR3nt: TGTGCCTGGAGTATGAGTTCCGGCAATCAGCCCCAGCATTTT
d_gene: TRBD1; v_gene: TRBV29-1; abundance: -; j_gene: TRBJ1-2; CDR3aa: CSVALNTGDYGYTF; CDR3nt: TGCAGCGTGGCATTAAACACAGGGGACTATGGCTACACCTTC
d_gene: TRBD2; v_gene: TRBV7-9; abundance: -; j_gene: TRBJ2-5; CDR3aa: CASRLTSVETQYF; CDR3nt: TGTGCCAGCAGGTTGACTAGCGTGGAGACCCAGTACTTC
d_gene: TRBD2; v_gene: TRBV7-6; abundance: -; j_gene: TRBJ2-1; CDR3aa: CASSFISGEGQNEQFF; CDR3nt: TGTGCCAGCAGCTTTATTTCCGGGGAGGGCCAAAATGAGCAGTTCTTC
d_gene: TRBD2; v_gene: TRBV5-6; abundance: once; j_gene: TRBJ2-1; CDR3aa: CASSTTSGRAFF; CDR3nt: TGTGCCAGCAGCACAACTAGCGGGCGGGCGTTCTTC
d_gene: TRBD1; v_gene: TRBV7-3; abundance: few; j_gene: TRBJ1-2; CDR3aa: CASSLRGGTGFAHYGYTF; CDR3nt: TGTGCCAGCAGCTTAAGGGGTGGGACAGGGTTCGCCCACTATGGCTACACCTTC
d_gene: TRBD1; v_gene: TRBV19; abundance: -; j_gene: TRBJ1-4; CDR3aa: CASSMAQGDEKLFF; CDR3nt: TGTGCCAGTAGTATGGCCCAGGGGGATGAAAAACTGTTTTTT
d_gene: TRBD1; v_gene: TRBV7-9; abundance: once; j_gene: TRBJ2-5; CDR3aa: CASSHGTGGETQYF; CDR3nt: TGTGCCAGCAGTCATGGGACAGGAGGAGAGACCCAGTACTTC
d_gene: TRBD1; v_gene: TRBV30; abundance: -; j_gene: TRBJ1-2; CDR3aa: CAWNDREPGYTF; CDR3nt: TGTGCCTGGAACGACAGGGAGCCCGGCTACACCTTC
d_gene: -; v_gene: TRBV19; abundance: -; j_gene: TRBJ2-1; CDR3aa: CASSMSGYSYNEQFF; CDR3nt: TGTGCCAGTAGTATGTCAGGGTACTCCTACAATGAGCAGTTCTTC
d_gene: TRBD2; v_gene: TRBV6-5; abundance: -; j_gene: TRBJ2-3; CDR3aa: CASSYSLAGVTDTQYF; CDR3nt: TGTGCCAGCAGTTACTCCTTAGCGGGAGTGACAGATACGCAGTATTTT
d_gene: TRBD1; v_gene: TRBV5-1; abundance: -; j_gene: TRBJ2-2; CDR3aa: CASSPPGQGLSAGELFF; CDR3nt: TGCGCCAGCAGCCCTCCGGGACAGGGTTTAAGCGCCGGGGAGCTGTTTTTT
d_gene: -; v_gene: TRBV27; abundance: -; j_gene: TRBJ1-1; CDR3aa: CASSLHDPQGTEAFF; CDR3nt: TGTGCCAGCAGTTTGCATGATCCTCAGGGGACTGAAGCTTTCTTT
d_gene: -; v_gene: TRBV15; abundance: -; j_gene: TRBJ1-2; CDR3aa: CATSRDSWGHRTSNYGYTF; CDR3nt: TGTGCCACCAGCAGAGATTCTTGGGGGCACCGGACATCCAACTATGGCTACACCTTC
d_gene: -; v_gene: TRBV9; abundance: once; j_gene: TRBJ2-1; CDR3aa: CASSVATTTPGEQFF; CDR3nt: TGTGCCAGCAGCGTAGCTACTACCACGCCGGGTGAGCAGTTCTTC
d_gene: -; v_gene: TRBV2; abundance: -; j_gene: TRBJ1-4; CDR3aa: CASSDRTTNEKLFF; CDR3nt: TGTGCCAGCAGTGACAGAACAACTAATGAAAAACTGTTTTTT
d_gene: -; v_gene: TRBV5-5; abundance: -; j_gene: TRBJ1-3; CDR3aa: CASSWSRSGISGNTIYF; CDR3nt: TGTGCCAGCAGCTGGTCGCGTTCGGGGATCTCTGGAAACACCATATATTTT
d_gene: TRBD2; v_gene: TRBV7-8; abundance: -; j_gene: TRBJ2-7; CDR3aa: CASSFGLAGSSYEQYF; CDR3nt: TGTGCCAGCAGCTTCGGACTAGCGGGGTCCTCCTACGAGCAGTACTTC
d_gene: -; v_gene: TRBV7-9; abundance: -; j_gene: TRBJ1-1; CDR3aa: CASSLDGKGGAFF; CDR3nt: TGTGCCAGCAGCTTAGATGGGAAAGGAGGGGCTTTCTTT
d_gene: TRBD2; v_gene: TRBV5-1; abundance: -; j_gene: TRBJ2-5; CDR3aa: CASSLELAEETQYF; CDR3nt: TGCGCCAGCAGCTTGGAACTAGCGGAAGAGACCCAGTACTTC
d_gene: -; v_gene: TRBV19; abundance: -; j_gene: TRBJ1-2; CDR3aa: CASTRRDFYGYTF; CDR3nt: TGTGCCAGTACGAGACGGGACTTCTATGGCTACACCTTC
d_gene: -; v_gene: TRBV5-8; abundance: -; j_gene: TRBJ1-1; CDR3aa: CASSPSQGIRTEAFF; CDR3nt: TGTGCCAGCAGCCCCTCCCAGGGAATACGGACTGAAGCTTTCTTT
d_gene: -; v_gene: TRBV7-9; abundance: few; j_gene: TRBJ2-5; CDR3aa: CAIILSGAGETQYF; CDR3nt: TGTGCCATCATCCTGTCTGGGGCCGGAGAGACCCAGTACTTC
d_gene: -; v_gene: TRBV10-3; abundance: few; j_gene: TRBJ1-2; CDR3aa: CAISEAGERNYGYTF; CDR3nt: TGTGCCATCAGTGAAGCAGGGGAACGCAACTATGGCTACACCTTC
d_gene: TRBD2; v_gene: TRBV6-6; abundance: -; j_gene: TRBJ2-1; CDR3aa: CASSYVPGTRYEQFF; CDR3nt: TGTGCCAGCAGTTACGTTCCCGGGACTAGATATGAGCAGTTCTTC